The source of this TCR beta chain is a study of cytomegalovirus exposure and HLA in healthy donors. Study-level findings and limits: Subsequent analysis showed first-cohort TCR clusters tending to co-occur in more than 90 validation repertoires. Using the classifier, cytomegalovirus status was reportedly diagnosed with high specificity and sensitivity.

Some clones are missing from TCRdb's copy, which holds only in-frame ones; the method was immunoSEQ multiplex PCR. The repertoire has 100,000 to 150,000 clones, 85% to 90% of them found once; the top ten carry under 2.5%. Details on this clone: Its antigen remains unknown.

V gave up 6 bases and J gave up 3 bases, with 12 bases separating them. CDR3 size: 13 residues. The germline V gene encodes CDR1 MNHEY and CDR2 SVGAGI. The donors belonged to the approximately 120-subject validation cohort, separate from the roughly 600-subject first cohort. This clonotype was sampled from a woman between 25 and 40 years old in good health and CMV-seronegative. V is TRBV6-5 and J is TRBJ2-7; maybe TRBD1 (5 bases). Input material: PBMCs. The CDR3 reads CASRVPTDYEQYF. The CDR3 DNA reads TGTGCCAGCAGGGTCCCGACAGACTACGAGCAGTACTTC.